A single T cell receptor beta chain is shown here with its context. The CDR3 consists of 16 residues. Germline V gene lookup returns CDR1 MDHEN and CDR2 SYDVKM. With 5 bases removed from V and 5 bases from J, the gap between germline ends came to 18 bases. The data derive from a study of OX40 agonist ivuxolimab in advanced cancers. Only in-frame clones appear in the TCRdb table, and some are missing; sequencing was by immunoSEQ multiplex PCR. The table has more than 35,000 clones, approximately 88% seen once. The clonotype originates from an adult with an advanced solid tumor such as melanoma, head and neck, liver or kidney cancer. The sample in question was CD4+ or CD8+ T cells sorted from blood, obtained in a trial of the OX40 agonist ivuxolimab. This rearrangement joins TRBV28 to TRBJ1-4; a possible D gene is TRBD1 (5 bases). In nucleotides, the CDR3 is TGTGCCAGCAGTCCCCGGTGGGGGACTGGGAATGAAAAACTGTTTTTT. This codes for CASSPRWGTGNEKLFF.